What follows are 4 T cell receptor beta chains derived from one specimen sequenced in a study of regulatory T cells in long-lasting Graves disease. Arm-PCR of CDR3 regions with iRepertoire HTBI primers generated TCR beta libraries. A single record per CDR3 protein comes from TCRdb applying MiXCR to the multiplex PCR reads. The repertoire has hundreds of thousands of distinct CDR3 sequences, about 16% of them found once; the top ten carry over 20%. The time point was: newly diagnosed GD, antithyroid drugs for less than 3 months. Researchers made the TCR library from RNA that was extracted from PBMCs. The sequences come from peripheral blood mononuclear cells (PBMCs), collected at new diagnosis, from a patient treated with antithyroid drugs. These receptors originate from a female donor with Graves disease.

This clonotype was counted between two and nine times. The DNA of the CDR3 is TGTGCCAGCAGTGAAGTGGGGAACACTGAAGCTTTCTTT. Protein product: CASSEVGNTEAFF. This chain links TRBV2 with TRBJ1-1; no firm D call. CDR1 is SNHLY and CDR2 is FYNNEI in the germline V gene. The V and J ends lost 1 base and 1 base respectively, with 4 bases between them. There are 13 residues in the CDR3. Looking up the rest from reference TRBV2 and TRBJ1-1 gives the full variable domain: EPEVTQTPSHQVTQMGQEVILRCVPISNHLYFYWYRQILGQKVEFLVSFYNNEISEKSEIFDDQFSVERPDGSNFTLKIRSTKLEDSAMYFCASSEVGNTEAFFGQGTRLTVV.

In regard to this clonotype: This could be a read error, since a much larger clone is one nucleotide away. The chain links TRBV5-1 to TRBJ2-6; the D gene is possibly TRBD2 (5 bases). This CDR3 region has 15 residues. From germline, CDR1 is SGHRS and CDR2 YFSETQ. Written as DNA, the CDR3 is TGCGCCAGCGGCTTGACGGGAACTGGGGCCAACGTCCTGACTTTC. Its protein product is CASGLTGTGANVLTF.

This clonotype was seen at least ten times. The chain employs TRBV19 and TRBJ1-2; weak D call: TRBD1 (6 bases). With 7 bases removed from V and 7 bases from J, the gap between germline ends came to 25 bases. Looked up from germline, CDR1 is LNHDA and CDR2 is SQIVND (reference sequence). The CDR3 runs to 16 residues. CDR3 protein: CASTADPRGEVGGYTF. In DNA form, the CDR3 reads TGTGCCAGTACCGCTGATCCGAGGGGGGAAGTTGGTGGCTACACCTTC.

This clonotype was found many times. The gene calls are TRBV7-8 and TRBJ1-4; D remains ambiguous. CDR1 is SGHVS, CDR2 FQNEAQ, per germline. Deletions cut 0 bases from V and 13 bases from J, with 12 bases between. The CDR3 has 13 residues. CDR3: CASSLATGRLLFF. The CDR3 DNA reads as TGTGCCAGCAGCTTAGCAACGGGAAGGTTACTGTTTTTT.